Listed here are 15 T cell receptor beta chains from one sample, sequenced in a study of glioma-infiltrating T cells after dendritic cell vaccination. The protocol was immunoSEQ multiplex PCR, while the TCRdb copy is restricted to in-frame clones and leaves out a portion. Altogether tens of thousands of clones are present, 75% to 90% being singletons, with the ten largest covering around 8.5%. Noted time point: after dendritic cell vaccination, including at tumor progression/relapse. This specimen was blood, taken after dendritic cell vaccination. These receptor sequences come from a human donor with glioblastoma.

V and J are TRBV14 and TRBJ2-7; no definite D call. Germline values: CDR1 SGHDN, CDR2 FVKESK. The CDR3 length is 12 residues. Trimming shortened V by 4 bases and J by 0 bases, and 4 bases separated the two germline ends. The CDR3 region has the DNA TGTGCCAGCAGCCTTAGCTCCTACGAGCAGTACTTC. This codes for CASSLSSYEQYF.

V gene TRBV7-9 combines with J gene TRBJ2-1, with 7 bases lining up with TRBD1. V was pared by 5 bases and J by 7 bases, with 14 bases of the junction left unmatched. Germline values: CDR1 SEHNR, CDR2 FQNEAQ (reference sequence). The CDR3 runs 16 residues. The CDR3 DNA sequence: TGTGCCAGCAGCCCTTTGACAGGGACCACTTGGAATGAGCAGTTCTTC. It codes for CASSPLTGTTWNEQFF.

V usage is TRBV30 and J usage is TRBJ2-7; D is uncertain. Per germline, CDR1 GTSNPN and CDR2 SVGIG (reference sequence). V dropped 4 bases and J dropped 1 base, with 11 bases sitting between them. CDR3 length equals 13 residues. The CDR3 loop is CAWNQEASYEQYF. CDR3 nucleotides: TGTGCCTGGAACCAGGAAGCTTCCTACGAGCAGTACTTC.

The chain carries TRBV27 and TRBJ2-1, with 9 bases fitting TRBD2. The V and J ends lost 6 bases and 7 bases, in that order; junction bases with no gene match: 10. The CDR3 contains 15 residues. Per germline, CDR1 MNHEY and CDR2 SMNVEV (reference sequence). For the CDR3, the DNA is TGTGCCAGCAGCAATACAGGACTAGCGAATAATGAGCAGTTCTTC. It specifies CASSNTGLANNEQFF.

The gene calls are TRBV6-6 and TRBJ2-7; 12 bases fit TRBD1. Germline trimming cut 7 bases from V and 4 bases from J; bases unmatched to any gene: 11. CDR1 and CDR2 from the germline V gene are MNHNY and SVGAGI (reference sequence). CDR3 size: 16 residues. Here the CDR3 DNA reads TGTGCCAGCACCGAAGGGGGGACAGGGGGCAAGTACGAGCAGTACTTC. Translation: CASTEGGTGGKYEQYF.

This clone is a singleton in its sample. The chain combines TRBV5-6 with TRBJ2-1, with D possibly TRBD2 on 5 matching bases. This CDR3 has 16 residues. V was trimmed by 0 bases and J by 6 bases, leaving 16 bases between them. CDR1 and CDR2 (germline): SGHDT, YYEEEE. CDR3 amino acids: CASSLARTRSLNEQFF. CDR3 in DNA: TGTGCCAGCAGCTTGGCCCGTACTAGGAGTCTCAATGAGCAGTTCTTC.

The chain is built from TRBV5-1 and TRBJ1-4; 9 nucleotides align to TRBD1. The CDR3 extends over 18 amino acids. J lost 7 bases, V lost 4 bases, and 17 bases had no gene match. CDR1 and CDR2 from the germline V gene are SGHRS and YFSETQ. The CDR3 loop reads CASSRTSGQGNAGEKLFF. In DNA form, the CDR3 reads TGCGCCAGCAGCCGAACCTCGGGACAGGGAAACGCTGGTGAAAAACTGTTTTTT.

The rearrangement joins TRBV5-4 to TRBJ2-5; 7 positions match TRBD2. This CDR3 comprises 16 residues. Trimming at V came to 0 bases and at J to 2 bases, leaving 7 bases not matched to a gene. Germline V lookup: CDR1 SGHNT, CDR2 YYREEE (reference sequence). CDR3 region: CASSLAGRGSQETQYF. CDR3 in DNA: TGTGCCAGCAGCTTGGCTGGGCGGGGGTCTCAAGAGACCCAGTACTTC.

V and J are TRBV6-5 and TRBJ1-6; the D gene is possibly TRBD1 (5 bases). Trimming removed 10 bases at V and 7 bases at J, with 14 bases between. CDR1 and CDR2 from the germline V gene are MNHEY and SVGAGI. CDR3 length equals 13 residues. The CDR3: CAIGGGGNSPLHF. The DNA for the CDR3 is TGTGCCATCGGGGGGGGTGGGAATTCACCCCTCCACTTT.

V and J are TRBV19 and TRBJ2-1, with TRBD2 matching 7 bases. CDR3 length equals 16 residues. The germline CDR1 and CDR2 sequences are LNHDA and SQIVND (reference sequence). Trimming at V came to 3 bases and at J to 4 bases, leaving 9 bases not matched to a gene. The CDR3 DNA is TGTGCCAGTAGTATGGGAGGGAGGGTTAAGTACAATGAGCAGTTCTTC. Translating it yields CASSMGGRVKYNEQFF. Combining the CDR3 with reference TRBV19 and TRBJ2-1 gives the whole variable domain DGGITQSPKYLFRKEGQNVTLSCEQNLNHDAMYWYRQDPGQGLRLIYYSQIVNDFQKGDIAEGYSVSREKKESFPLTVTSAQKNPTAFYLCASSMGGRVKYNEQFFGPGTRLTVL.

This chain connects TRBV5-1 to TRBJ2-3; TRBD1 agrees at 7 bases. The CDR3 is 15 residues long. V was pared by 0 bases and J by 5 bases, with 6 bases of the junction left unmatched. In germline, CDR1 is SGHRS, CDR2 YFSETQ. DNA of the CDR3: TGCGCCAGCAGCTTGGCTAGGGGGCGAGGAGATACGCAGTATTTT. It encodes CASSLARGRGDTQYF.

CDR3 loop: CASSQGQGARDTEAFF. The DNA of the CDR3 is TGTGCCAGCAGCCAAGGACAGGGGGCGCGGGACACTGAAGCTTTCTTT. The chain combines TRBV4-2 with TRBJ1-1; 10 nucleotides align to TRBD1. The J segment lost 3 bases and the V segment lost 1 base, leaving 5 bases of the junction unmatched. CDR3 length equals 16 residues. Germline V gene sequence: CDR1 LGHNA, CDR2 YNFKEQ.

This chain uses TRBV5-1 with TRBJ2-2; D is possibly TRBD1 (6 bases). Germline assignment: CDR1 SGHRS and CDR2 YFSETQ. The CDR3 is 16 residues long. Deletions cut 3 bases from V and 1 base from J, with 13 bases between. DNA for the CDR3: TGCGCCAGCAGCTACCCCGGGACACGGAACACCGGGGAGCTGTTTTTT. Protein sequence: CASSYPGTRNTGELFF. The whole variable domain, remainder taken from reference TRBV5-1 and TRBJ2-2, is KAGVTQTPRYLIKTRGQQVTLSCSPISGHRSVSWYQQTPGQGLQFLFEYFSETQRNKGNFPGRFSGRQFSNSRSEMNVSTLELGDSALYLCASSYPGTRNTGELFFGEGSRLTVL.

V gene TRBV27 combines with J gene TRBJ2-4, with 8 bases that match TRBD1. The CDR3 covers 15 residues. The V gene's germline CDR1 is MNHEY and CDR2 SMNVEV (reference sequence). The J segment lost 8 bases and the V segment lost 5 bases, leaving 11 bases of the junction unmatched. CDR3 coding DNA: TGTGCCAGCAGTGTGCGACAGGGGAGTAGGGACATTCAGTACTTC. This encodes CASSVRQGSRDIQYF.

The CDR3 DNA follows: TGTGCCAGCAGTGAATATAAAGAGACCCAGTACTTC. Translation: CASSEYKETQYF. V gene TRBV25-1 combines with J gene TRBJ2-5; D gene ambiguous. V was clipped by 0 bases and J by 3 bases, with 2 bases between them. The germline V gene has CDR1 MGHDK and CDR2 SYGVNS. This CDR3 region has 12 residues.